This is a list of T cell receptor beta chains from one sample in a study of T cell changes during pregnancy in multiple sclerosis. Assay: immunoSEQ multiplex PCR; the TCRdb copy retains only in-frame clones and omits some. Of tens of thousands of clones in the sample, more than 90% are singletons; the top ten hold approximately 1.5%. The source material was peripheral blood, sampled in the second trimester of pregnancy. All receptors come from a female donor with multiple sclerosis, enrolled in a pregnancy study. CDR3s include the opening cysteine and the closing phenylalanine or tryptophan. The D gene is left open where the match is weak. Clone size is not always given. Where it is, it says once, few, many or a class for expanded clones.

J: TRBJ2-1; D: TRBD2; length: 14; size: -; V: TRBV27; DNA: TGTGCCAGCAGAATAGCGGGAGAGGTTTATGAGCAGTTCTTC; CDR3: CASRIAGEVYEQFF
J: TRBJ2-7; D: -; length: 14; size: once; V: TRBV5-4; DNA: TGTGCCAGCAGCTTGAGACGGGGGGCTGGAGAGCAGTACTTC; CDR3: CASSLRRGAGEQYF
J: TRBJ1-2; D: -; length: 16; size: -; V: TRBV19; DNA: TGTGCCAGTAGTCTCCTGCCCGGGAGGGCGGTCTATGGCTACACCTTC; CDR3: CASSLLPGRAVYGYTF
J: TRBJ2-7; D: -; length: 13; size: -; V: TRBV30; DNA: TGTGCCTGGAGTCATGGTGCGACCTACGAGCAGTACTTC; CDR3: CAWSHGATYEQYF
J: TRBJ2-1; D: TRBD2; length: 16; size: -; V: TRBV5-1; DNA: TGCGCCAGCAGCCTGACTAGCGGGAGAGGTTTCGATGAGCAGTTCTTC; CDR3: CASSLTSGRGFDEQFF
J: TRBJ2-3; D: -; length: 15; size: -; V: TRBV21-1; DNA: TGTGCCAGCAGCAAGAGCGGGAGGGCGGAAGATACGCAGTATTTT; CDR3: CASSKSGRAEDTQYF
J: TRBJ2-1; D: -; length: 16; size: -; V: TRBV11-1; DNA: TGTGCCAGCAGCTTAGTAGAGAATCCGACCTACAATGAGCAGTTCTTC; CDR3: CASSLVENPTYNEQFF
J: TRBJ2-1; D: -; length: 13; size: -; V: TRBV13; DNA: TGTGCCAGCAGCCCGCTCGGAGGGGCGTTGAAGTTCTTC; CDR3: CASSPLGGALKFF
J: TRBJ2-5; D: TRBD1; length: 14; size: -; V: TRBV7-9; DNA: TGTGCCAGCAGCGACCACAGGGGGCGAGAGACCCAGTACTTC; CDR3: CASSDHRGRETQYF
J: TRBJ2-1; D: TRBD2; length: 16; size: few; V: TRBV7-8; DNA: TGTGCCAGCACCTTTAGCGGGAGAAGGAATTACAATGAGCAGTTCTTC; CDR3: CASTFSGRRNYNEQFF
J: TRBJ2-2; D: TRBD1; length: 14; size: -; V: TRBV28; DNA: TGTGCCAGCCTCGACAGGGCGAACACCGGGGAGCTGTTTTTT; CDR3: CASLDRANTGELFF
J: TRBJ2-7; D: -; length: 17; size: few; V: TRBV10-3; DNA: TGTGCCATCAGGAACCTCGACAGTCCCCAAGGAGCATTCGAGCAGTACTTC; CDR3: CAIRNLDSPQGAFEQYF
J: TRBJ2-1; D: -; length: 16; size: -; V: TRBV4-1; DNA: TGCGCCAGCAGCCCAACCGGCACGGGAGCTGGGAATGAGCAGTTCTTC; CDR3: CASSPTGTGAGNEQFF
J: TRBJ1-1; D: -; length: 12; size: -; V: TRBV10-3; DNA: TGTGCCATCAGTGGAGTCTCCACGGAGGCCTTCTTT; CDR3: CAISGVSTEAFF
J: TRBJ2-1; D: TRBD1; length: 15; size: -; V: TRBV5-1; DNA: TGCGCCAGCAGCGCGCCCGGGACAGGGGACAATGAGCAGTTCTTC; CDR3: CASSAPGTGDNEQFF
J: TRBJ1-2; D: -; length: 15; size: medium-sized; V: TRBV5-6; DNA: TGTGCCAGCAGCTTGGAGGGAGTCAGCAATGAGGGCTACACCTTC; CDR3: CASSLEGVSNEGYTF
J: TRBJ1-4; D: -; length: 14; size: -; V: TRBV4-1; DNA: TGCGCCAGCAGCCGCGGTCAGGGTAATGAAAAACTGTTTTTT; CDR3: CASSRGQGNEKLFF
J: TRBJ2-2; D: TRBD1; length: 17; size: -; V: TRBV11-2; DNA: TGTGCCAGCAGCTTAGGCCCCTCCCTGACAGGGGCCGGGGAGCTGTTTTTT; CDR3: CASSLGPSLTGAGELFF
J: TRBJ2-7; D: TRBD2; length: 16; size: -; V: TRBV7-2; DNA: TGTGCCAGCAGTAAACAGGAGAGCGGGAGTAACGGCGAGCAGTACTTC; CDR3: CASSKQESGSNGEQYF
J: TRBJ2-7; D: TRBD1; length: 15; size: -; V: TRBV7-9; DNA: TGTGCCAGCAGCCGCAGTGGACAGGGAGGCTACGAGCAGTACTTC; CDR3: CASSRSGQGGYEQYF
J: TRBJ1-3; D: -; length: 15; size: few; V: TRBV9; DNA: TGTGCCAGCAGCGTAGAGGGGGACTCTGGAAACACCATATATTTT; CDR3: CASSVEGDSGNTIYF
J: TRBJ2-1; D: TRBD2; length: 14; size: -; V: TRBV5-1; DNA: TGCGCCAGCAGCTTGGAGCGGGGAGGGCATGAGCAGTTCTTC; CDR3: CASSLERGGHEQFF
J: TRBJ1-1; D: TRBD1; length: 14; size: -; V: TRBV18; DNA: TGTGCCAGCTCACCACTGACAGGGGCTAATGAAGCTTTCTTT; CDR3: CASSPLTGANEAFF
J: TRBJ2-3; D: TRBD2; length: 17; size: -; V: TRBV5-1; DNA: TGCGCCAGCAGCTTATTCCCCGGCGGGAGGGGCACAGATACGCAGTATTTT; CDR3: CASSLFPGGRGTDTQYF
J: TRBJ2-7; D: TRBD2; length: 13; size: -; V: TRBV30; DNA: TGTGCCTGGAGTTCCAGCGGGAGCTACGAGCAGTACTTC; CDR3: CAWSSSGSYEQYF
J: TRBJ2-3; D: TRBD2; length: 16; size: -; V: TRBV4-2; DNA: TGTGCCAGCAGCCAAGATCCTAGCGGGAGTCCAGATACGCAGTATTTT; CDR3: CASSQDPSGSPDTQYF
J: TRBJ2-2; D: TRBD1; length: 14; size: -; V: TRBV30; DNA: TGTGCCTTCAGAAACAGGGGGAACACCGGGGAGCTGTTTTTT; CDR3: CAFRNRGNTGELFF
J: TRBJ2-1; D: TRBD2; length: 15; size: -; V: TRBV6-5; DNA: TGTGCCAGCAGTCCCCTAGCGGGAGCTGAAAATGAGCAGTTCTTC; CDR3: CASSPLAGAENEQFF
J: TRBJ2-1; D: -; length: 12; size: -; V: TRBV19; DNA: TGTGCCAGTAGTATTCAGGACAATGAGCAGTTCTTC; CDR3: CASSIQDNEQFF
J: TRBJ1-1; D: -; length: 15; size: few; V: TRBV9; DNA: TGTGCCAGCAGCGGCCGTCAGGGGTTGAACACTGAAGCTTTCTTT; CDR3: CASSGRQGLNTEAFF
J: TRBJ2-1; D: TRBD1; length: 16; size: -; V: TRBV19; DNA: TGTGCCAGTAGTGCGACCCGGGACAGGGGATGGGCTGAGCAGTTCTTC; CDR3: CASSATRDRGWAEQFF
J: TRBJ2-1; D: TRBD2; length: 14; size: -; V: TRBV19; DNA: TGTGCCAGTAGTATCAGCGGGGTGTACAATGAGCAGTTCTTC; CDR3: CASSISGVYNEQFF
J: TRBJ2-3; D: TRBD2; length: 14; size: -; V: TRBV19; DNA: TGTGCCAGTAGTAGCAGCGGGGGAGCGGATACGCAGTATTTT; CDR3: CASSSSGGADTQYF
J: TRBJ1-2; D: -; length: 16; size: -; V: TRBV5-4; DNA: TGTGCCAGCAGCTTAGGGCCGGACACCTCTAACTATGGCTACACCTTC; CDR3: CASSLGPDTSNYGYTF
J: TRBJ2-6; D: -; length: 16; size: -; V: TRBV6-1; DNA: TGTGCCAGCAGTGGAGACCAGGGCTCTGGGGCCAACGTCCTGACTTTC; CDR3: CASSGDQGSGANVLTF
J: TRBJ2-3; D: TRBD2; length: 17; size: -; V: TRBV7-2; DNA: TGTGCCAGCAGCTCCCCAAGGAGCGGGAAGGGAACAGATACGCAGTATTTT; CDR3: CASSSPRSGKGTDTQYF
J: TRBJ2-1; D: TRBD1; length: 15; size: -; V: TRBV7-2; DNA: TGTGCCAGCAGCAAGGACAGGGGCAACTACAATGAGCAGTTCTTC; CDR3: CASSKDRGNYNEQFF
J: TRBJ2-1; D: -; length: 13; size: -; V: TRBV19; DNA: TGTGCCAGTAGTATAGTTAGGGGTGATGAGCAGTTCTTC; CDR3: CASSIVRGDEQFF
J: TRBJ2-4; D: -; length: 16; size: -; V: TRBV18; DNA: TGTGCCAGCTCACCTTACTACGAGCTAGCCAAAAACATTCAGTACTTC; CDR3: CASSPYYELAKNIQYF
J: TRBJ2-3; D: TRBD2; length: 16; size: -; V: TRBV7-9; DNA: TGTGCCAGCAGCCCGCCGGCGGGGGTTTACACAGATACGCAGTATTTT; CDR3: CASSPPAGVYTDTQYF
J: TRBJ1-5; D: TRBD1; length: 19; size: -; V: TRBV5-5; DNA: TGTGCCAGCAGCTTAGCTCCGGGACAGGGGACTTATAGCAATCAGCCCCAGCATTTT; CDR3: CASSLAPGQGTYSNQPQHF
J: TRBJ2-2; D: TRBD1; length: 14; size: -; V: TRBV4-1; DNA: TGCGCCAGCAGCCAAGGGACAGGGTCCGGGGAGCTGTTTTTT; CDR3: CASSQGTGSGELFF
J: TRBJ2-3; D: -; length: 17; size: -; V: TRBV9; DNA: TGTGCCAGCAGCGTAGTCGCGGGGTTGGATTGGGCAGATACGCAGTATTTT; CDR3: CASSVVAGLDWADTQYF
J: TRBJ2-7; D: TRBD1; length: 15; size: once; V: TRBV5-6; DNA: TGTGCCAGCAGCAGGAGGGGGACAGGGTACGATGAGCAGTACTTC; CDR3: CASSRRGTGYDEQYF
J: TRBJ2-1; D: -; length: 15; size: -; V: TRBV19; DNA: TGTGCCAGTAGTATTCAGGGGTTCTCCTACAATGAGCAGTTCTTC; CDR3: CASSIQGFSYNEQFF
J: TRBJ2-2; D: TRBD1; length: 13; size: -; V: TRBV6-1; DNA: TGTGCCAGCAGTTCGACAGGGGTCGGGGAGCTGTTTTTT; CDR3: CASSSTGVGELFF
J: TRBJ2-1; D: -; length: 15; size: -; V: TRBV18; DNA: TGTGCCAGCTCCACCGGAGGGGCGGAGTACAATGAGCAGTTCTTC; CDR3: CASSTGGAEYNEQFF
J: TRBJ1-4; D: TRBD1; length: 13; size: -; V: TRBV29-1; DNA: TGCAGCGGAAGGACAGGGAGTAATGAAAAACTGTTTTTT; CDR3: CSGRTGSNEKLFF
J: TRBJ1-2; D: TRBD1; length: 15; size: -; V: TRBV6-5; DNA: TGTGCCAGCAGTTACAGGGACAGGGGCCCTTATGGCTACACCTTC; CDR3: CASSYRDRGPYGYTF
J: TRBJ1-1; D: TRBD1; length: 14; size: -; V: TRBV2; DNA: TGTGCCAGCAGGACAGACAGGGTAGGCACTGAAGCTTTCTTT; CDR3: CASRTDRVGTEAFF
J: TRBJ1-2; D: TRBD1; length: 19; size: -; V: TRBV14; DNA: TGTGCCAGCAGCCAAGGGGGACAGGGTGGTATTCTAGCTAACTATGGCTACACCTTC; CDR3: CASSQGGQGGILANYGYTF
J: TRBJ1-4; D: -; length: 15; size: -; V: TRBV5-4; DNA: TGTGCCAGCAGCACGAGGGGGGGCGGGGATGAAAAACTGTTTTTT; CDR3: CASSTRGGGDEKLFF
J: TRBJ1-1; D: -; length: 14; size: once; V: TRBV27; DNA: TGTGCCAGCAGTCCCCGAGGGGGGGGCACTGAAGCTTTCTTT; CDR3: CASSPRGGGTEAFF
J: TRBJ1-1; D: TRBD1; length: 18; size: -; V: TRBV7-9; DNA: TGTGCCAGCAGCTTCTTCCCCCTGCGGACAGGCCCGTACACTGAAGCTTTCTTT; CDR3: CASSFFPLRTGPYTEAFF
J: TRBJ2-7; D: -; length: 12; size: once; V: TRBV18; DNA: TGTGCCAGCTCACCCAGCGACGAGGAGCAGTACTTC; CDR3: CASSPSDEEQYF
J: TRBJ2-7; D: -; length: 14; size: few; V: TRBV7-2; DNA: TGTGCCAGCAGCTTCCCTAGCCTCTCCTACGAGCAGTACTTC; CDR3: CASSFPSLSYEQYF